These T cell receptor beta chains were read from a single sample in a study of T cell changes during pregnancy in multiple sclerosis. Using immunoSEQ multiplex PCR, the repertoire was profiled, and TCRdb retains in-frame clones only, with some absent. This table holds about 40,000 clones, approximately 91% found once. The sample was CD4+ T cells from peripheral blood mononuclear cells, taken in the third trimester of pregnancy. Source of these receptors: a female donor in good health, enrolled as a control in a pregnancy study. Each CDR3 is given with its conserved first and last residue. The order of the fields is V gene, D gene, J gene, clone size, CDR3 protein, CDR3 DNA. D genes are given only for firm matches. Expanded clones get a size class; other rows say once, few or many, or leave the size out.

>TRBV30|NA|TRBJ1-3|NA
CAWSEAWGGNTIYF
TGTGCCTGGAGTGAGGCCTGGGGCGGAAACACCATATATTTT
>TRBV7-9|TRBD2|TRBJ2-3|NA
CASSPPGLGSNTQYF
TGTGCCAGCAGCCCACCGGGACTAGGGTCGAATACGCAGTATTTT
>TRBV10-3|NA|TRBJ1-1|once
CATLNEVNTEAFF
TGTGCCACCCTAAACGAGGTGAACACTGAAGCTTTCTTT
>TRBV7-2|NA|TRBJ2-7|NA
CASSLVRGTLYEQYF
TGTGCCAGCAGCTTAGTTCGGGGGACGCTGTACGAGCAGTACTTC
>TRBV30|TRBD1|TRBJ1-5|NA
CAWSLRTGHQPQHF
TGTGCCTGGAGTCTCCGGACAGGGCATCAGCCCCAGCATTTT
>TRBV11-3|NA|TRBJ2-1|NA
CASSLGLAYNEQFF
TGTGCCAGCAGCTTAGGGCTAGCTTACAATGAGCAGTTCTTC
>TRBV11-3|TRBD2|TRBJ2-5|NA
CASSLGIGLAGQETQYF
TGTGCCAGCAGCTTAGGCATTGGACTAGCGGGCCAAGAGACCCAGTACTTC
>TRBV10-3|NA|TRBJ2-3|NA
CASSTGQGSTDTQYF
TGTGCCAGTAGTACAGGGCAGGGTAGCACAGATACGCAGTATTTT
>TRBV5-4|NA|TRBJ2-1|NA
CASSLDGWSGNIYNEQFF
TGTGCCAGCAGCTTGGATGGGTGGAGTGGCAACATCTACAATGAGCAGTTCTTC
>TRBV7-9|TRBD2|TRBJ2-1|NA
CASSATSGGTMRQFF
TGTGCCAGCAGCGCCACTAGCGGGGGTACGATGCGGCAGTTCTTC
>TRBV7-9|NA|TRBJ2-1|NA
CASSPTGISYNEQFF
TGTGCCAGCAGCCCGACTGGAATCTCCTACAATGAGCAGTTCTTC
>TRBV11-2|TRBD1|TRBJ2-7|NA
CASSPMTGGFYEQYF
TGTGCCAGCAGCCCCATGACAGGGGGGTTCTACGAGCAGTACTTC
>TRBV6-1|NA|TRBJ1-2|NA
CASSERKGKEAWVYGYTF
TGTGCCAGCAGTGAACGGAAGGGCAAGGAGGCGTGGGTCTATGGCTACACCTTC
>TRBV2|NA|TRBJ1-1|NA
CASSAGGLGAFF
TGTGCCAGCAGCGCGGGGGGTTTGGGGGCTTTCTTT
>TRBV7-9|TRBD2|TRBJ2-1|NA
CASRLSGGITFF
TGTGCCAGCAGGCTTAGCGGGGGGATAACTTTCTTC
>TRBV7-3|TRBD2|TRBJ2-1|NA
CATSGGSSSYNEQFF
TGTGCCACTAGCGGGGGTTCCAGCTCCTACAATGAGCAGTTCTTC
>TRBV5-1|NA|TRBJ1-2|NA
CASSLAIGVDGYTF
TGCGCCAGCAGCTTGGCCATAGGGGTGGATGGCTACACCTTC
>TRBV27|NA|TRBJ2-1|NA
CASSHLYDEQFF
TGTGCCAGCAGCCACCTATACGATGAGCAGTTCTTC
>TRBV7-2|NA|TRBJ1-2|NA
CASSLRVLDYGYTF
TGTGCCAGCAGCCTCAGGGTATTGGACTATGGCTACACCTTC
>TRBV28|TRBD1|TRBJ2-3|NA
CASTPGQGSDTQYF
TGTGCCAGCACGCCGGGACAGGGGTCAGATACGCAGTATTTT
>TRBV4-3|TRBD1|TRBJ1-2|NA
CASSQLAGQGAHGYTF
TGCGCCAGCAGCCAACTCGCGGGACAGGGGGCGCATGGCTACACCTTC
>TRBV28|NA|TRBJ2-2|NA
CASSPGNTGELFF
TGTGCCAGCAGTCCCGGGAACACCGGGGAGCTGTTTTTT
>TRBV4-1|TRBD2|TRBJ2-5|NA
CASSQNSGAIQETQYF
TGCGCCAGCAGCCAAAATAGCGGGGCGATCCAAGAGACCCAGTACTTC
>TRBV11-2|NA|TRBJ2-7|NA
CASSRAAGNSYEQYF
TGTGCCAGCAGCCGGGCGGCGGGGAACTCCTACGAGCAGTACTTC
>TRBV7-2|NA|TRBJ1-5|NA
CASRETGYQPQHF
TGTGCCAGCAGGGAAACAGGGTATCAGCCCCAGCATTTT